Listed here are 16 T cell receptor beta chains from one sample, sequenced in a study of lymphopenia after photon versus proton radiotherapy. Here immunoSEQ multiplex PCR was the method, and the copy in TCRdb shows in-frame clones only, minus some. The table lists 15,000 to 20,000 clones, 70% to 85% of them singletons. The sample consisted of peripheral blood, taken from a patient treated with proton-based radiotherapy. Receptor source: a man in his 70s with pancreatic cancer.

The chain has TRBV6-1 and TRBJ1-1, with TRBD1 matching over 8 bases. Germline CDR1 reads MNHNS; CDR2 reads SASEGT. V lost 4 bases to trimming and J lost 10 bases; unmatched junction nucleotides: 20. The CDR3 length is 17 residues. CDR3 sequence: CASSGRGGWTGTKRAFF. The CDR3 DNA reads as TGTGCCAGCAGTGGGAGGGGGGGTTGGACAGGGACGAAGAGAGCTTTCTTT.

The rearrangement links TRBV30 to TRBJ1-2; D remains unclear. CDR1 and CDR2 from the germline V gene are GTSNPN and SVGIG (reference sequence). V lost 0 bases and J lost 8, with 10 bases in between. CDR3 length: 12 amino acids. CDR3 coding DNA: TGTGCCTGGAGTGTGGGTGTGGGGGGCTACACCTTC. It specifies CAWSVGVGGYTF.

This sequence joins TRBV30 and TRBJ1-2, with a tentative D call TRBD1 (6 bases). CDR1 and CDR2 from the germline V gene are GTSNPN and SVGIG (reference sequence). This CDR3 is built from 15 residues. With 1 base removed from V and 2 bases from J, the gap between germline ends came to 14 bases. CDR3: CAWSEQGSGNYGYTF. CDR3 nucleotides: TGTGCCTGGAGTGAACAGGGTTCAGGAAACTATGGCTACACCTTC.

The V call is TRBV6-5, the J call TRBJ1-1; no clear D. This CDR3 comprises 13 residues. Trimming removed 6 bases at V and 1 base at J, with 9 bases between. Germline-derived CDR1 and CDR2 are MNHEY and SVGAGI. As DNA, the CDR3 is TGTGCCAGCAGGCTGCAAGCGAACACTGAAGCTTTCTTT. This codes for CASRLQANTEAFF.

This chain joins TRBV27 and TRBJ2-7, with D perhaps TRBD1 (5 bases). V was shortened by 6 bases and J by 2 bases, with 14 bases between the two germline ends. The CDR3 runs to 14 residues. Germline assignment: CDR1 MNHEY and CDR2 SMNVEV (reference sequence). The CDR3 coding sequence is TGTGCCAGCAGCTTTACAGGTTCCCCCTACGAGCAGTACTTC. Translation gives CASSFTGSPYEQYF.

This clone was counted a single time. This chain's CDR3 is CASSMRTEAFF. CDR3 coding DNA: TGTGCCAGTAGTATGCGTACTGAAGCTTTCTTT. V usage is TRBV19 and J usage is TRBJ1-1; D call uncertain. The V end was cut by 3 bases, the J end by 5 bases, with 4 bases between. Germline V gene lookup returns CDR1 LNHDA and CDR2 SQIVND (reference sequence). This CDR3 spans 11 amino acids.

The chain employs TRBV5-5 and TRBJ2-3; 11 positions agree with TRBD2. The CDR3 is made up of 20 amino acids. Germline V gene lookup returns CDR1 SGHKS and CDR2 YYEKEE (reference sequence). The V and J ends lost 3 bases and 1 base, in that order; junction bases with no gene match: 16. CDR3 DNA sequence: TGTGCCAGCAGCTCCGACAGGCCGGGACTAGCGGTTTGGGGCACAGATACGCAGTATTTT. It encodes CASSSDRPGLAVWGTDTQYF.

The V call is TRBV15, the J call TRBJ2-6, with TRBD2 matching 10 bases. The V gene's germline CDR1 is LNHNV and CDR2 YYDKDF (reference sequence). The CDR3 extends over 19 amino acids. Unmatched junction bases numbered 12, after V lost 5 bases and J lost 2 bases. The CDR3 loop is CATSLIAGGPSAGANVLTF. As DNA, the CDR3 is TGTGCCACCAGCCTTATAGCGGGGGGCCCCTCCGCTGGGGCCAACGTCCTGACTTTC. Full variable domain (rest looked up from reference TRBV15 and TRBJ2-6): DAMVIQNPRYQVTQFGKPVTLSCSQTLNHNVMYWYQQKSSQAPKLLFHYYDKDFNNEADTPDNFQSRRPNTSFCFLDIRSPGLGDTAMYLCATSLIAGGPSAGANVLTFGAGSRLTVL.

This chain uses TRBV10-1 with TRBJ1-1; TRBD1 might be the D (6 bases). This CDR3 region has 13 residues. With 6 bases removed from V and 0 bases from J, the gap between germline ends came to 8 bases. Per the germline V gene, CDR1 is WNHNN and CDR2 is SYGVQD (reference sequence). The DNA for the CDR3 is TGCGCCAGCAGACAGGGCCTGAACACTGAAGCTTTCTTT. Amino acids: CASRQGLNTEAFF.

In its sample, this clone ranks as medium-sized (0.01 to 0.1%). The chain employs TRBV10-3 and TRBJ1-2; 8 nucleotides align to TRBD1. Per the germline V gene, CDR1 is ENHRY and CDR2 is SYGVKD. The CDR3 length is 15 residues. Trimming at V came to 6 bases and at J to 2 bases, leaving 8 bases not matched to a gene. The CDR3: CAIRADREANYGYTF. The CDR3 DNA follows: TGTGCCATCAGAGCGGACAGGGAGGCCAACTATGGCTACACCTTC.

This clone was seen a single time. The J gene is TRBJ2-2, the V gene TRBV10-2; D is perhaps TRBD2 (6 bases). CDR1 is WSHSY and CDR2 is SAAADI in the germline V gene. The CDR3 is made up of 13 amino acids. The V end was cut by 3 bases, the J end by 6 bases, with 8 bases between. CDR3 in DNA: TGCGCCAGCAGTGACAGGGAGGCCGGGGAGCTGTTTTTT. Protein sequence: CASSDREAGELFF.

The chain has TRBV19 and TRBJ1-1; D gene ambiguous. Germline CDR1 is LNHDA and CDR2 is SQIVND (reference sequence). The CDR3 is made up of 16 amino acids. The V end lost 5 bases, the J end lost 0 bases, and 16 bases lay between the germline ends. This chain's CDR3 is CASSWESRGVNTEAFF. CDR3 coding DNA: TGTGCCAGTAGTTGGGAGTCCCGAGGCGTGAACACTGAAGCTTTCTTT.

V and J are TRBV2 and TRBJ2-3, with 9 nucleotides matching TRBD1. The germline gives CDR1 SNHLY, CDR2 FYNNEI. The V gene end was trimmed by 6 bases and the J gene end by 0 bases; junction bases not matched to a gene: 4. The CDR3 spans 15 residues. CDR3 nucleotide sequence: TGTGCCAGCAGCCCCGGGACAGGGAGCACAGATACGCAGTATTTT. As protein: CASSPGTGSTDTQYF.

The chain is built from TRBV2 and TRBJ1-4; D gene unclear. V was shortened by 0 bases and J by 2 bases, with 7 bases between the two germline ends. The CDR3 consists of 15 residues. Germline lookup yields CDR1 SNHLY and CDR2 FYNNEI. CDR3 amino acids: CASSEAKVTNEKLFF. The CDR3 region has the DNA TGTGCCAGCAGTGAAGCTAAGGTTACTAATGAAAAACTGTTTTTT.

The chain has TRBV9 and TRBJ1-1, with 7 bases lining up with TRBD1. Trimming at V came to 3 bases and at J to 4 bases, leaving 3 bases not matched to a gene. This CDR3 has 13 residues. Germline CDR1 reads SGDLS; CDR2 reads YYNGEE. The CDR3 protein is CASSAGTATEAFF. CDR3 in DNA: TGTGCCAGCAGCGCTGGGACAGCCACTGAAGCTTTCTTT.

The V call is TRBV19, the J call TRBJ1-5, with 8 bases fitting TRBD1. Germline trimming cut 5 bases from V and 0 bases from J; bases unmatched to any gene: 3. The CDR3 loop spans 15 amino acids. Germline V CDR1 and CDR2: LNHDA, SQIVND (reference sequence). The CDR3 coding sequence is TGTGCCAGTAGTTACGACAGGGGTAGCAATCAGCCCCAGCATTTT. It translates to CASSYDRGSNQPQHF.